This T cell receptor beta chain is drawn from a study of neurological immune-mediated disorders. The table lists this clonotype with many counts. 5'RACE with 10-nucleotide random UMIs generated the cDNA. From 15-18 subjects, over 170 million TCR-beta sequences were obtained in each sequencing run. TCRdb ran MiXCR on the 5' RACE reads and lists one entry per CDR3 protein. The sample holds roughly 36,000 distinct CDR3 sequences, roughly 14% seen once. The germline V gene encodes CDR1 SGHTA and CDR2 FQGNSA. The germline V and J ends were trimmed by 1 base and 2 bases, with 12 bases remaining between them. There are 16 residues in the CDR3.

This clonotype was sampled from a woman aged 45-60 years with HTLV-1-associated myelopathy (HAM/TSP). Sequencing input: PBMCs. The chain has TRBV7-2 and TRBJ1-5, with D unresolved. The CDR3 sequence is CASSLVRQSRNQPQHF. The CDR3 DNA follows: TGTGCCAGCAGCTTAGTTCGGCAGTCTCGCAATCAGCCCCAGCATTTT.